These T cell receptor beta chains were read from a single sample in a study of T cell responses to AZD1222 COVID-19 vaccine. The repertoire was sequenced with immunoSEQ multiplex PCR; TCRdb's copy has only in-frame clones and lacks some. There are 86,000 or so clones in the sample; around 84% occur only once, and more than 5% lies in the top ten. The starting material was peripheral blood, obtained 28 days after the second AZD1222 dose. The receptors shown here come from an adult who received the AZD1222 COVID-19 vaccine. Both conserved end residues are part of each CDR3. Fields, in order: CDR3 protein, clone size, V gene. Not all rows give a size; the values are once, few, many and, for expanded clones, a class.

CASSPRGDSRSTDTQYF	-	TRBV21-1
CSSATGTRSSYEQYF	-	TRBV29-1
CASGKGLLTGELFF	-	TRBV12-5
CSVVRSDGYTF	-	TRBV29-1
CASRAGGPSQPETSLYYEQYF	-	TRBV19
CASSMVRGEQYF	-	TRBV5-8
CASSLGLAGDTQYF	-	TRBV7-3
CASSYSKSLSNYGYTF	-	TRBV6-5
CASRVSLNSGNTIYF	-	TRBV6-5
CASSLSPLGVSYGYTF	-	TRBV27
CASSQDPPNRYNEQFF	-	TRBV3-1/TRBV3-2
CASSQGDGTGELFF	-	TRBV18
CASSEGPGTEAFF	once	TRBV2
CATTPPGRDTEAFF	-	TRBV19
CASSLTTGSIFYGYTF	-	TRBV28
CASSPDSSYEQYF	-	TRBV7-2
CASSFDRGGGYTF	-	TRBV7-9
CASSLPGTGTNYGYTF	-	TRBV5-6
CASSLGAGGYNEQFF	-	TRBV11-2
CASSPPGDTEAFF	-	TRBV18
CASSTVGGNTEAFF	-	TRBV6-4
CASSVSGGSTDTQYF	once	TRBV9
CASRPRDRVYNEQFF	-	TRBV5-1
CASRAGQSLNEQFF	-	TRBV6-5